This T cell receptor beta chain originates from a study of shared clonotypes between healthy human individuals. Overall study findings and caveats: The generation probabilities recorded for non-shared clonotypes fell below those of clonotypes shared by all four donors.

Measured with immunoSEQ multiplex PCR; TCRdb has only the in-frame clones, and not every one. The sample records hundreds of thousands of clones, about 96% being singletons. CDR1 and CDR2 (germline): MRHNA, SNTAGT. There are 13 residues in the CDR3. Trimming shortened V by 8 bases and J by 4 bases, and 14 bases separated the two germline ends. Terminally differentiated effector memory CD45RA+ cells were left out of the naive CD8 fraction, which was CD45RO-negative and positively selected for CCR7. On this clone: Its antigen remains unidentified.

The V and J genes are TRBV6-4 and TRBJ1-1; no firm D call. What was sequenced was naive CD8+ T cells sorted from blood. The sequence was obtained from a woman aged 25 to 45 in good health. The CDR3 bases are TGTGCCAGCGGACCCGGACCGGGCACTGAAGCTTTCTTT. Its translation is CASGPGPGTEAFF.